One and the same sample provided the 6 T cell receptor beta chains below, sequenced in a study of T-cell memory formation after mild COVID-19. TCRdb fed the 5' RACE reads into MiXCR, producing one record per CDR3 protein. The repertoire includes hundreds of thousands of distinct CDR3 sequences, about 22% of them detected once, and about 8.2% sits in the top ten. Sequencing was done on a sample of PBMCs or a T cell subset sorted from them (not recorded which). The receptor set was obtained from an adult woman who had mild COVID-19 (a few samples of this study predate the infection). Cell type and time point are not known.

Many counts were recorded for this clonotype. This chain links TRBV5-1 with TRBJ2-7, with D perhaps TRBD1 or TRBD2 (6 bases each). V was pared by 4 bases and J by 5 bases, with 19 bases between. The length of the CDR3 is 15 residues. Germline assignment: CDR1 SGHRS and CDR2 YFSETQ. In DNA, the CDR3 is TGCGCCAGCAGCGCGGAGGGGGATGTCTGGGACGAGCAGTACTTC. It yields the protein CASSAEGDVWDEQYF.

The chain couples TRBV5-1 to TRBJ2-1; tentative D call: TRBD1 (5 bases). Germline V gene lookup returns CDR1 SGHRS and CDR2 YFSETQ. CDR3 size: 12 residues. Trimming pared 9 bases from V and 8 bases from J, leaving 15 bases between. In nucleotides, the CDR3 is TGCGCCACCCGCCAGGACAACCATGAGCAGTTCTTC. Residues: CATRQDNHEQFF.

This clonotype was found many times. The gene calls are TRBV6-2 or TRBV6-3 and TRBJ2-7; D gene uncertain. The CDR3 has 12 amino acids. Germline CDR1 reads MNHEY; CDR2 reads SVGEGT. The germline V and J ends were trimmed by 6 bases and 1 base, with 7 bases remaining between them. CDR3 nucleotides: TGTGCCAGCAGCGTTGGGTCCTACGAGCAGTACTTC. Its translation is CASSVGSYEQYF.

V usage is TRBV7-2 and J usage is TRBJ1-2; TRBD1 aligns across 11 bases. This CDR3 contains 17 residues. Germline values: CDR1 SGHTA, CDR2 FQGNSA. J was trimmed by 1 base and V by 3 bases; bases with no gene match: 7. CDR3 sequence: CASSFTGQGAFNYGYTF. CDR3 DNA sequence: TGTGCCAGCAGCTTTACAGGACAGGGGGCTTTTAACTATGGCTACACCTTC.

V is TRBV18 and J is TRBJ2-1; 11 positions agree with TRBD2. The CDR3 sequence is 17 residues long. Germline CDR1 and CDR2: KGHSH and LQKENI. Trimming removed 4 bases from V and 0 bases from J; junction bases left unmatched: 5. The CDR3 spells CASSRITSGSSYNEQFF. Written as DNA, the CDR3 is TGTGCCAGCTCACGAATCACTAGCGGGAGCTCCTACAATGAGCAGTTCTTC.

The CDR3 DNA sequence: TGCAGCGTTGAGTCGGGCAGGGGAGGCGAGCAGTACTTC. The encoded protein is CSVESGRGGEQYF. This chain links TRBV29-1 with TRBJ2-7; D may correspond to TRBD1 or TRBD2 (6 bases each). CDR1 SQVTM and CDR2 ANQGSEA come from the germline V gene. CDR3 size: 13 residues. V was shortened by 3 bases and J by 6 bases, with 15 bases between the two germline ends.